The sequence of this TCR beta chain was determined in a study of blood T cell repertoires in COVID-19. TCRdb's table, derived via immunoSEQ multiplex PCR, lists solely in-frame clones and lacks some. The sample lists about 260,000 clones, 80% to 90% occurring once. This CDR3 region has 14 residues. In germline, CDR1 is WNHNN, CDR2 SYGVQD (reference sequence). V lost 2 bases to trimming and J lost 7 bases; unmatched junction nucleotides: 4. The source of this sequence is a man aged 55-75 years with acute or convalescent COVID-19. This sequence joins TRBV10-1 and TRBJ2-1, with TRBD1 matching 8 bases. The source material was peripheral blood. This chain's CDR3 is CASSEGQGRNEQFF. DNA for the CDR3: TGCGCCAGCAGTGAGGGACAGGGTCGAAATGAGCAGTTCTTC.